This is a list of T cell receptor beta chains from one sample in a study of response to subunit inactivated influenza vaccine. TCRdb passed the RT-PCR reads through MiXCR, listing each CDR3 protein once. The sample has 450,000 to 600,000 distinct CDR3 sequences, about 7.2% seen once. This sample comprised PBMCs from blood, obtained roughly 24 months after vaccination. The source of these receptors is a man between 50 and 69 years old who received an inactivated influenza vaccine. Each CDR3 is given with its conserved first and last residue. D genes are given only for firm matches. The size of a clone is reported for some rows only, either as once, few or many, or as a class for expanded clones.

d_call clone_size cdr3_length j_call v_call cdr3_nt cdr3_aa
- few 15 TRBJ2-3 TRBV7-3 TGTGCCAGCAGCTTAACGCCAGGGAGCACAGATACGCAGTATTTT CASSLTPGSTDTQYF
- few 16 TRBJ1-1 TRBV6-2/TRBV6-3 TGTGCCAGCAGTTACTCTGCAGCGATCATGAACACTGAAGCTTTCTTT CASSYSAAIMNTEAFF
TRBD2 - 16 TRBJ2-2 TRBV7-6 TGTGCCAGCAGCCCATGGACTAGCGGGGGGACTGGGGAGCTGTTTTTT CASSPWTSGGTGELFF
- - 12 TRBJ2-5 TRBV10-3 TGTGCCATCAGTGATAAGGGCGAGACCCAGTACTTC CAISDKGETQYF
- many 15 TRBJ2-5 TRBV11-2 TGTGCCAGCAGCTTGAGTCCAGGTTCAGAAGAGACCCAGTACTTC CASSLSPGSEETQYF
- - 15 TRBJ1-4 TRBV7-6 TGTGCCAGCAGCTGGAACCAGGGGAATCGGGGAAAACTGTTTTTT CASSWNQGNRGKLFF
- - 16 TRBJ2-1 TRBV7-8 TGTGCCAGCAGCTTAGAGGCCGCCCTGGGCTACAATGAGCAGTTCTTC CASSLEAALGYNEQFF
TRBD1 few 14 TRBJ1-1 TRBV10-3 TGTGCCATCAGTGACTTGACAGGGGGCAGTGAAGCTTTCTTT CAISDLTGGSEAFF
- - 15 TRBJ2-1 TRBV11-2 TGTGCCAGCAGCTTAGACAGAGGCGTGACCCGTGAGCAGTTCTTC CASSLDRGVTREQFF
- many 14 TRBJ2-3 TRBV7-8 TGTGCCAGCACCTCCTGGGGGCGCGAAGATACGCAGTATTTT CASTSWGREDTQYF
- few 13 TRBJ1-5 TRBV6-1 TGTGCCAGCAGTCCCGGAGGGGCTCAGCCCCAGCATTTT CASSPGGAQPQHF
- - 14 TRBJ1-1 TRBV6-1 TGTGCCAGCAGTCCCCCGGACACACGTCCAGTGGCTTTCTTT CASSPPDTRPVAFF
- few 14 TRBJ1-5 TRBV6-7 TGTGCCAGCAAGGACTCGGTGAATGATCAGCCCCAGCATTTT CASKDSVNDQPQHF
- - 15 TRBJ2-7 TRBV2 TGTGCCAGCAGTGAGTCGGCTGGCGTGGGCTACGAGCAGTACTTC CASSESAGVGYEQYF
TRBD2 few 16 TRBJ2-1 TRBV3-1 TGTGCCAGCAGCCCCACCCGCGGGGGGGCTTATAATGAGCAGTTCTTC CASSPTRGGAYNEQFF
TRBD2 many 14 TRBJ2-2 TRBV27 TGTGCCAGCAGTTTGGGGGGGTTCACCGGGGAGCTGTTTTTT CASSLGGFTGELFF
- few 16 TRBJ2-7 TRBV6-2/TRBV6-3 TGTGCCAGCAGTTACGCTCGGGGGGCCTTCTCCTACGAGCAGTACTTC CASSYARGAFSYEQYF
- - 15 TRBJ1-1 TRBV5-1 TGCGCCAGCAGCTTGGGCGCGACAACGGGCACTGAAGCTTTCTTT CASSLGATTGTEAFF
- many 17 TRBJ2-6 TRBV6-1 TGTGCCAGCAGCCTCGAGGGAGTTTGGACTGGGGCCAACGTCCTGACTTTC CASSLEGVWTGANVLTF
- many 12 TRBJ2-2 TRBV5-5 TGTGCCAGCAGCTTGCTTGACGGGGAGCTGTTTTTT CASSLLDGELFF
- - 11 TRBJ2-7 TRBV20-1 TGCAGTGCGCCGGACCTTTACGAGCAGTACTTC CSAPDLYEQYF
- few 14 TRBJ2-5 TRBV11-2 TGTGCCAGCAGCTTAGCCGTAGGAGTGGAGACCCAGTACTTC CASSLAVGVETQYF
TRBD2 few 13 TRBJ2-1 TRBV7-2 TGTGCCAGCAGCTCCCCGCTAGCGGATGAGCAGTTCTTC CASSSPLADEQFF
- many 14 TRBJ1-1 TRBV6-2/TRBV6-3 TGTGCCAGCAGGAACGACAGAATGAACACTGAAGCTTTCTTT CASRNDRMNTEAFF
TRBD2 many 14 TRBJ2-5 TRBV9 TGTGCCAGCAGCCCTGGTTCCGGGGGGGAGACCCAGTACTTC CASSPGSGGETQYF
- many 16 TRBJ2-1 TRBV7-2 TGTGCCAGCAGCTTAGGCCTCCGGGACAACAACAATGAGCAGTTCTTC CASSLGLRDNNNEQFF
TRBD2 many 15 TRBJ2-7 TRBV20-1 TGCAGTGCTAGAGATGTTATGGCGGGAGGTCAAGAGCAGTACTTC CSARDVMAGGQEQYF
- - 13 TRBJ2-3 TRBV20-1 TGCAGTGCTAGTGGAGGGATCGGAGATACGCAGTATTTT CSASGGIGDTQYF
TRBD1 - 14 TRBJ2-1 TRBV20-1 TGCAGTGCTAGCAGGGGGCGATTAGACAATGAGCAGTTCTTC CSASRGRLDNEQFF
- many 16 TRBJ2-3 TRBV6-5 TGTGCCAGCAGTTACCGCGGGGGCCAGGGCAGAGATACGCAGTATTTT CASSYRGGQGRDTQYF
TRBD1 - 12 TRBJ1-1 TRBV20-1 TGCAGTGCTAGAGCACAGGGGGCACAGGCTTTCTTT CSARAQGAQAFF
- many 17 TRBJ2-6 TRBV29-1 TGCAGCGTCGCCTTAGTGCGGCTTCAGCCTGGGGCCAACGTCCTGACTTTC CSVALVRLQPGANVLTF
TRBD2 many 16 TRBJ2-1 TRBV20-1 TGCAGTGCTAGAGGCCGACCGGGACTAGCGAGCGGTGAGCAGTTCTTC CSARGRPGLASGEQFF
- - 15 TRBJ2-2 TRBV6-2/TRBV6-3 TGTGCCAGCCAAAGTCGAAAGGCGGACACCGGGGAGCTGTTTTTT CASQSRKADTGELFF
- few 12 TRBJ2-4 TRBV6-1 TGTGCCAGCAGTGAACGGCTAAACATTCAGTACTTC CASSERLNIQYF
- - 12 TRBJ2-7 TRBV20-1 TGCAGTGCAAACCAGCGCTCCTACGAGCAGTACTTC CSANQRSYEQYF
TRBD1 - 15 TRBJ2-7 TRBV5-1 TGCGCCAGCAGCCCAAGGACAGGGCCGTTAAACGAGCAGTACTTC CASSPRTGPLNEQYF
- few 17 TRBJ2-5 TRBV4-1 TGCGCCAGCAGCCAAGATCCTGTAGGGGGGCATCAAGAGACCCAGTACTTC CASSQDPVGGHQETQYF
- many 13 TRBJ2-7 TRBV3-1 TGTGCCAGCAGCCAATCGGTGGGGGCCGAGCAGTACTTC CASSQSVGAEQYF
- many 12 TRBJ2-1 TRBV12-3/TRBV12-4 TGTGCCAGCAGCCCTACGTGGGATGAGCAGTTCTTC CASSPTWDEQFF